The clone carrying this T cell receptor beta chain was picked up many times. Its cognate antigen is unknown. This sample is drawn from a study of T cells in Graves' hyperthyroidism and ophthalmopathy. Study-wide results and limits: The model anticipated ophthalmopathy a median 6.5 months pre-onset. By a 13 V-J model, ophthalmopathy was set apart from stable hyperthyroidism.

Exclusion of a patient resulted from uncontrolled infection, other autoimmune disease, pregnancy or lactation. Together with thyroid ultrasound, orbital computed tomography, serum thyroxine and TRAb, clinical symptoms were used for diagnoses. Per germline, CDR1 SGHDT and CDR2 YYEEEE. With 0 bases removed from V and 2 bases from J, the gap between germline ends came to 12 bases. This CDR3 region has 16 residues. RNA transcripts gave rise to amplified TCR beta CDR3 regions. A first-round RT-PCR of the TCR CDR3 used the HTBI primer set. TCRdb re-analysed the multiplex PCR reads in MiXCR, keeping a single row per CDR3 protein. The sample includes 400,000 to 450,000 distinct CDR3 sequences, approximately 15% seen only once; the top ten take less than 15%.

The sequencing sample was made of blood. The TCR originated in a man younger than 30 with Graves' ophthalmopathy. This chain joins TRBV5-6 and TRBJ2-1; no clear D. In DNA, the CDR3 is TGTGCCAGCAGCTTGGATGTGAGCTCAACCTACAATGAGCAGTTCTTC. Translation gives CASSLDVSSTYNEQFF.